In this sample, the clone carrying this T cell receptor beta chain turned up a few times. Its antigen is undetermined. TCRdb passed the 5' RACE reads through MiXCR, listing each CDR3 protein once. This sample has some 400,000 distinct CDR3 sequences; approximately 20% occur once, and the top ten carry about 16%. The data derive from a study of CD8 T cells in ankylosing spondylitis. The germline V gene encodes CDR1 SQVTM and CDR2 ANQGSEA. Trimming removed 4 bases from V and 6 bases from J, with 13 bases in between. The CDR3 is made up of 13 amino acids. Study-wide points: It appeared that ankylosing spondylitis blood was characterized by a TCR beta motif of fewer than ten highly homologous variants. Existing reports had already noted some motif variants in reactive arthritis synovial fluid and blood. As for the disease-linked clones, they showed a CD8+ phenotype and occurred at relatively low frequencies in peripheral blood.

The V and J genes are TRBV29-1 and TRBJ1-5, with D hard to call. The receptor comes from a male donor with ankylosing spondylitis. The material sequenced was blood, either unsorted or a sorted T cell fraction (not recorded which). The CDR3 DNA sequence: TGCAGCGTTGCTAGGAGTTCTGGTCAGCCCCAGCATTTT. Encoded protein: CSVARSSGQPQHF.